The 28 T cell receptor beta chains below come from one sample, sequenced in a study of blood T cell repertoires in COVID-19. Generated by immunoSEQ multiplex PCR, the TCRdb table keeps only in-frame clones and is missing some. Of some 64,000 clones listed, roughly 80% were seen once; the top ten hold roughly 20%. Specimen: peripheral blood. Receptors originate from a man older than 75 with active or convalescent COVID-19.

The genes are TRBV5-6 and TRBJ2-6; D is unresolved. The V end lost 0 bases, the J end lost 0 bases, and 10 bases lay between the germline ends. Germline V gives CDR1 SGHDT, CDR2 YYEEEE. This CDR3 is built from 17 residues. In DNA form, the CDR3 reads TGTGCCAGCAGCTTGGTAGCCGCAGACTCTGGGGCCAACGTCCTGACTTTC. Its protein product is CASSLVAADSGANVLTF.

V is TRBV5-5 and J is TRBJ1-2; D is unresolved. The V and J ends lost 2 bases and 2 bases respectively, with 7 bases between them. This CDR3 is built from 13 residues. Germline values: CDR1 SGHKS, CDR2 YYEKEE (reference sequence). The CDR3 DNA follows: TGTGCCAGCAGCTTAGACGGGAACTATGGCTACACCTTC. Protein sequence: CASSLDGNYGYTF.

This sequence joins TRBV5-4 and TRBJ1-4, with 10 bases that match TRBD1. This CDR3 spans 15 amino acids. The V segment lost 4 bases and the J segment 6 bases; nucleotides outside the gene matches: 6. CDR1 is SGHNT, CDR2 YYREEE, per germline (reference sequence). The CDR3 loop is CASSVTGQGHEKLFF. CDR3 nucleotide sequence: TGTGCCAGCAGCGTCACGGGACAGGGGCATGAAAAACTGTTTTTT.

This CDR3 is CASRESLGDNSPLHF. The CDR3 DNA reads TGCGCCAGCCGCGAATCACTTGGAGATAATTCACCCCTCCACTTT. The chain uses TRBV5-1 and TRBJ1-6; no definite D call. Trimming shortened V by 7 bases and J by 5 bases, and 16 bases separated the two germline ends. Germline CDR1 is SGHRS and CDR2 is YFSETQ. This CDR3 has 15 residues.

The chain uses TRBV27 and TRBJ2-7; 9 nucleotides match TRBD1. There are 17 residues in the CDR3. Trimming at V came to 4 bases and at J to 3 bases, leaving 13 bases not matched to a gene. Germline V gene lookup returns CDR1 MNHEY and CDR2 SMNVEV (reference sequence). CDR3 region: CASSSPLLRDRVYEQYF. CDR3 bases: TGTGCCAGCAGTTCCCCGCTCCTCCGGGACAGGGTCTACGAGCAGTACTTC.

This clone showed up just once. V is TRBV19 and J is TRBJ1-2; D is perhaps TRBD1 (6 bases). This CDR3 has 13 residues. V was shortened by 5 bases and J by 4 bases, with 11 bases between the two germline ends. Per germline, CDR1 LNHDA and CDR2 SQIVND (reference sequence). The CDR3 region is CASSPGVSYGYTF. CDR3 coding DNA: TGTGCCAGTAGTCCAGGGGTTTCCTATGGCTACACCTTC.

This clone came up a few times. The chain links TRBV6-2 or TRBV6-3 to TRBJ1-5; 9 bases are shared with TRBD1. Germline V gene data show CDR1 as MNHEY and CDR2 as SVGEGT. The V segment lost 3 bases and the J segment 7 bases; nucleotides outside the gene matches: 4. CDR3 length: 14 residues. The CDR3 loop reads CASSYLDRGQPQHF. CDR3 sequence (DNA): TGTGCCAGCAGTTATTTGGACAGGGGACAGCCCCAGCATTTT.

The V and J genes are TRBV27 and TRBJ1-5, with TRBD1 matching 9 bases. The V gene's germline CDR1 is MNHEY and CDR2 SMNVEV (reference sequence). Trimming at V came to 4 bases and at J to 3 bases, leaving 7 bases not matched to a gene. This CDR3 has 16 amino acids. In DNA form, the CDR3 reads TGTGCCAGCAGTTCAGGGACAGGGCTTTCCAATCAGCCCCAGCATTTT. Amino acids: CASSSGTGLSNQPQHF.

The chain employs TRBV6-5 and TRBJ1-1; 7 nucleotides agree with TRBD1. With 6 bases clipped from V and 3 bases from J, the junction kept 10 bases outside the gene matches. Germline V gives CDR1 MNHEY, CDR2 SVGAGI. The CDR3 has 15 amino acids. This CDR3 is CASRLQGPGDTEAFF. The CDR3 nucleotides are TGTGCCAGCAGGTTACAGGGGCCGGGGGACACTGAAGCTTTCTTT.

J is TRBJ1-1 and V is TRBV18; D gene ambiguous. CDR3 length: 15 residues. The V gene lost 4 bases and the J gene lost 0 bases, with 12 bases spanning the gap. Germline lookup yields CDR1 KGHSH and CDR2 LQKENI. The CDR3 sequence: CASSQQNRLNTEAFF. The CDR3 bases are TGTGCCAGCTCACAACAGAACAGATTGAACACTGAAGCTTTCTTT.

The rearrangement joins TRBV7-8 to TRBJ2-5; possibly TRBD2 for D (7 bases). CDR1 and CDR2 from the germline V gene are SGHVS and FQNEAQ. The CDR3 runs 15 residues. V lost 4 bases and J 5 bases, leaving 17 bases between the germline ends. In DNA form, the CDR3 reads TGTGCCAGCAGCTATGGGGCGGGGGCCGGGGAGACCCAGTACTTC. This translates into CASSYGAGAGETQYF.

The J gene is TRBJ2-5, the V gene TRBV9; D is perhaps TRBD2 (5 bases). This CDR3 is built from 15 residues. Germline values: CDR1 SGDLS, CDR2 YYNGEE. Trimming took 3 bases from V and 5 from J, leaving 17 bases between them. CDR3 sequence reads: CASSALAGGGETQYF. The CDR3 DNA follows: TGTGCCAGCAGCGCGTTAGCAGGAGGCGGGGAGACCCAGTACTTC.

The rearrangement uses TRBV28 and TRBJ2-7; 10 nucleotides line up with TRBD2. With V trimmed by 5 bases and J by 3 bases, 10 bases remained unmatched. The CDR3 totals 16 residues. Germline loops: CDR1 MDHEN, CDR2 SYDVKM. The DNA of the CDR3 is TGTGCCAGCAGTACGACAGCGGGAGGGAGAAGCTACGAGCAGTACTTC. Protein product: CASSTTAGGRSYEQYF.

In its sample, this clone was seen a few times. V gene TRBV19 combines with J gene TRBJ1-1, with TRBD1 identical over 10 bases. The V gene's germline CDR1 is LNHDA and CDR2 SQIVND (reference sequence). V lost 3 bases to trimming and J lost 4 bases; unmatched junction nucleotides: 20. The CDR3 has 20 amino acids. The CDR3 region has the DNA TGTGCCAGTAGTATTTTCAGGGGCCGGGACAGGGGTCGGGTCGGCACTGAAGCTTTCTTT. Amino acids: CASSIFRGRDRGRVGTEAFF.

The chain uses TRBV7-2 and TRBJ2-5, with a tentative D call TRBD2 (5 bases). CDR3 length equals 16 residues. V lost 5 bases and J 5 bases, leaving 21 bases between the germline ends. Germline lookup yields CDR1 SGHTA and CDR2 FQGNSA. Here the CDR3 reads CASSPGFEGKVETQYF. CDR3 bases: TGTGCCAGCAGCCCGGGTTTCGAGGGTAAGGTGGAGACCCAGTACTTC.

For this clone: An end of the junction does not agree with germline; a read error may underlie this. V gene TRBV7-7 combines with J gene TRBJ2-1, with D unresolved. This CDR3 spans 15 amino acids. Germline assignment: CDR1 SSHAT and CDR2 FNYEAQ (reference sequence). CDR3 loop: CASSTQADSYNEQFF. For the CDR3, the DNA is TGTGCTAGCAGCACTCAAGCTGACTCCTACAATGAGCAGTTCTTC.

This clone has a single count. V and J are TRBV9 and TRBJ2-1; 11 nucleotides align to TRBD2. This CDR3 spans 16 amino acids. CDR1 is SGDLS, CDR2 YYNGEE, per germline. The V segment lost 1 base and the J segment 10 bases; nucleotides outside the gene matches: 10. This CDR3 is CASSVTSGSVLGEQFF. For the CDR3, the DNA is TGTGCCAGCAGCGTAACTAGCGGGAGTGTTCTGGGAGAGCAGTTCTTC.

The V call is TRBV5-6, the J call TRBJ1-1; TRBD1 agrees at 7 bases. This CDR3 is built from 14 residues. Germline CDR1 reads SGHDT; CDR2 reads YYEEEE. The ends lost 1 base at V and 5 bases at J; junction bases unmatched: 5. This CDR3 reads CASSLPGGWTEAFF. DNA of the CDR3: TGTGCCAGCAGCTTGCCAGGGGGTTGGACTGAAGCTTTCTTT.

This clone was counted only a few times. The gene calls are TRBV24-1 and TRBJ2-1; 13 bases match TRBD2. This CDR3 region has 16 residues. From germline, CDR1 is KGHDR and CDR2 SFDVKD. The ends lost 5 bases at V and 5 bases at J; junction bases unmatched: 5. The CDR3 coding sequence is TGTGCCACCAGTGGTACCGGGACTAGCGGGAACAATGAGCAGTTCTTC. Protein: CATSGTGTSGNNEQFF.

The chain links TRBV6-5 to TRBJ2-2; TRBD2 agrees at 13 bases. Trimming took 0 bases from V and 6 from J; bases not matched to a gene: 1. This CDR3 region has 16 residues. The germline gives CDR1 MNHEY, CDR2 SVGAGI. The CDR3 sequence: CASSYSLAGGAGELFF. CDR3 DNA: TGTGCCAGCAGTTACTCACTAGCGGGGGGGGCCGGGGAGCTGTTTTTT.

The chain recombines TRBV2 with TRBJ1-4, with D possibly being TRBD1 (5 bases). The CDR3 runs to 15 residues. Trimming removed 4 bases from V and 7 bases from J, with 16 bases in between. In germline, CDR1 is SNHLY, CDR2 FYNNEI. The CDR3 protein is CASSGEGSGLEKLFF. In DNA, the CDR3 is TGTGCCAGCAGTGGGGAGGGGAGTGGGCTTGAAAAACTGTTTTTT.

This clone showed up just once. The J gene is TRBJ2-3, the V gene TRBV6-6; TRBD2 aligns across 7 bases. V shed 6 bases, J shed 7 bases, and the junction held 16 bases outside the gene matches. Germline CDR1 MNHNY, CDR2 SVGAGI (reference sequence). CDR3 length: 16 amino acids. Written as DNA, the CDR3 is TGTGCCAGCAGAACGCACAACCGGGGGGTCGGAAATACGCAGTATTTT. Amino acids: CASRTHNRGVGNTQYF.

The V and J genes are TRBV10-3 and TRBJ1-1, with 10 bases identical to TRBD1. The V and J ends lost 6 bases and 5 bases, in that order; junction bases with no gene match: 9. Germline assignment: CDR1 ENHRY and CDR2 SYGVKD. The CDR3 is made up of 15 amino acids. As DNA, the CDR3 is TGTGCCATCAGCCCTGACAGGGGGCTATATACTGAAGCTTTCTTT. The encoded protein is CAISPDRGLYTEAFF.

The chain is built from TRBV19 and TRBJ2-2; maybe TRBD2 (5 bases). Germline V gene lookup returns CDR1 LNHDA and CDR2 SQIVND (reference sequence). The length of the CDR3 is 14 residues. The V and J ends lost 9 bases and 2 bases respectively, with 13 bases between them. The CDR3 protein is CASRGPGNTGELFF. In DNA, the CDR3 is TGTGCCAGCCGCGGACCGGGAAACACCGGGGAGCTGTTTTTT.

The table lists this clone with a few counts. The chain couples TRBV14 to TRBJ2-7, with a possible D match to TRBD2 (5 bases). The V end was cut by 5 bases, the J end by 4 bases, with 9 bases between. The CDR3 spans 12 residues. Germline V gives CDR1 SGHDN, CDR2 FVKESK. The CDR3: CASSIPGYEQYF. As DNA, the CDR3 is TGTGCCAGCAGCATACCGGGGTACGAGCAGTACTTC. Combining the CDR3 with reference TRBV14 and TRBJ2-7 gives the whole variable domain EAGVTQFPSHSVIEKGQTVTLRCDPISGHDNLYWYRRVMGKEIKFLLHFVKESKQDESGMPNNRFLAERTGGTYSTLKVQPAELEDSGVYFCASSIPGYEQYFGPGTRLTVT.

CDR3 nucleotide sequence: TGTGCCAGCAGCTTAGGGACAGGCGGCTATGGCTACACCTTC. Translated, it gives CASSLGTGGYGYTF. The chain links TRBV7-2 to TRBJ1-2; 7 nucleotides align to TRBD1. With V trimmed by 1 base and J by 4 bases, 3 bases remained unmatched. Germline lookup yields CDR1 SGHTA and CDR2 FQGNSA. This CDR3 region has 14 residues. The full variable domain, rest sourced from reference TRBV7-2 and TRBJ1-2, is GAGVSQSPSNKVTEKGKDVELRCDPISGHTALYWYRQSLGQGLEFLIYFQGNSAPDKSGLPSDRFSAERTGGSVSTLTIQRTQQEDSAVYLCASSLGTGGYGYTFGSGTRLTVV.

The chain has TRBV11-1 and TRBJ2-7, with D unresolved. Looked up from germline, CDR1 is SGHAT and CDR2 is FQDESV (reference sequence). The V end was cut by 6 bases, the J end by 2 bases, with 14 bases between. There are 14 residues in the CDR3. The CDR3 DNA reads as TGTGCCAGCAGACGGTCCTCCATGGCCTACGAGCAGTACTTC. Encoded protein: CASRRSSMAYEQYF. The whole variable domain, remainder taken from reference TRBV11-1 and TRBJ2-7, is EAEVAQSPRYKITEKSQAVAFWCDPISGHATLYWYRQILGQGPELLVQFQDESVVDDSQLPKDRFSAERLKGVDSTLKIQPAELGDSAMYLCASRRSSMAYEQYFGPGTRLTVT.

The chain joins TRBV5-1 to TRBJ2-7; a possible D gene is TRBD1 (6 bases). The ends were cut back, 3 bases at V and 5 bases at J, with 18 bases in the middle. CDR3 length: 15 residues. CDR1 SGHRS and CDR2 YFSETQ come from the germline V gene. The CDR3: CASSSPVMGADEQYF. The CDR3 DNA sequence: TGCGCCAGCAGCTCCCCTGTGATGGGGGCGGACGAGCAGTACTTC.